This T cell receptor (beta chain) was profiled in a study of T cell responses to AZD1222 COVID-19 vaccine. Study results and caveats: White British ancestry dominated among donors, who included more females, and clonal diversity was possibly underestimated. Vaccine-associated CD4 TCRs ranged over spike, dominating at 160-218 and 743-854. The peak T cell response came first, and repertoires were sampled only after it.

Researchers grouped second doses given at about 4 or about 12 weeks into one pool. In regard to this clone: Its antigen remains unidentified.

The data were produced by immunoSEQ multiplex PCR, yet TCRdb's version contains in-frame clones alone and is incomplete. The repertoire holds approximately 150,000 clones, approximately 91% seen once, with about 1.8% in the top ten. V was trimmed by 5 bases and J by 4 bases, leaving 13 bases between them. The length of the CDR3 is 14 residues. Germline V gene sequence: CDR1 LNHDA, CDR2 SQIVND (reference sequence). The origin of this receptor is an adult who received the AZD1222 COVID-19 vaccine. Sequencing was performed on peripheral blood, taken 28 days after the second AZD1222 dose. This chain uses TRBV19 with TRBJ2-3, with D perhaps TRBD1 (6 bases). The CDR3 region is CASSSGQTADTQYF. The CDR3 coding sequence is TGTGCCAGTAGTTCCGGACAGACGGCAGATACGCAGTATTTT.